This TCR beta chain was documented in a study of blood T cell repertoires in COVID-19. The overall study: The United States, Italy and Spain provided the acute and convalescent COVID-19 samples.

In the authors' workflow: Amplification with reference gene primers provided the estimates of nucleated cell counts. Using immunoSEQ multiplex PCR, the repertoire was profiled, and TCRdb retains in-frame clones only, with some absent. The V and J calls and clone size come from that table; D and trimming were worked out from the DNA. The sample yields about 15,000 clones, 89% seen once. V lost 5 bases and J lost 7, with 14 bases in between. The germline V gene encodes CDR1 MNHEY and CDR2 SMNVEV (reference sequence). This CDR3 spans 13 amino acids. The chain combines TRBV27 with TRBJ1-2; D is perhaps TRBD1 (5 bases). Sample: peripheral blood. This sequence originates from a human donor in a cohort sampled during active COVID-19. CDR3 sequence reads: CASSPWGGGGYTF. The CDR3, as DNA: TGTGCCAGCAGTCCCTGGGGGGGAGGTGGCTACACCTTC.